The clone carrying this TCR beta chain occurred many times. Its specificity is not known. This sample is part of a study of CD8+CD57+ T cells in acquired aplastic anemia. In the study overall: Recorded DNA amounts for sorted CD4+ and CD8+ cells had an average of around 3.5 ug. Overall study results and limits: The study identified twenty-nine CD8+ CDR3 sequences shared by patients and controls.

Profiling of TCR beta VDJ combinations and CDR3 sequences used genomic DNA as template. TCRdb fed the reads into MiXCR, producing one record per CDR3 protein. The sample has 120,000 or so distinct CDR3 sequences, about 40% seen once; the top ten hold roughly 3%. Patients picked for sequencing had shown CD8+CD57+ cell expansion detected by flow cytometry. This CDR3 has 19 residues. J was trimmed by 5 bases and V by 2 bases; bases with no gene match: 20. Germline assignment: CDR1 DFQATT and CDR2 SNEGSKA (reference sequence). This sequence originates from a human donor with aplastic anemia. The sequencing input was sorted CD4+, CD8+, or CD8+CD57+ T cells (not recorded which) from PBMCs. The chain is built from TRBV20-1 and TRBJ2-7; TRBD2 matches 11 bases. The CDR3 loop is CSARSPRASGGIGRNEQYF. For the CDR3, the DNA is TGCAGTGCTAGATCTCCCAGGGCTAGCGGGGGGATCGGCAGAAACGAGCAGTACTTC.